These 3 T cell receptor beta chains share one sample of origin, sequenced in a study of OX40 agonist ivuxolimab in advanced cancers. Profiling relied on immunoSEQ multiplex PCR, and the TCRdb table lists in-frame clones only, not all of them. The sample carries about 80,000 clones, approximately 84% recorded once. The sample was CD4+ or CD8+ T cells sorted from blood, taken in a trial of the OX40 agonist ivuxolimab. Source of these receptors: an adult with an advanced solid tumor such as melanoma, head and neck, liver or kidney cancer.

This clone was seen only once. This chain uses TRBV30 with TRBJ1-2, with 8 positions matching TRBD1. Germline CDR1 GTSNPN, CDR2 SVGIG (reference sequence). V lost 1 base, J lost 6 bases, and 4 bases stayed unmatched. This CDR3 is 13 amino acids long. For the CDR3, the DNA is TGTGCCTGGAGTGAGGACAGGGTCAATGGCTACACCTTC. Its protein product is CAWSEDRVNGYTF.

The V call is TRBV7-2, the J call TRBJ1-5; TRBD1 matches at 7 bases. J lost 6 bases, V lost 6 bases, and 8 bases had no gene match. Germline CDR1 and CDR2: SGHTA and FQGNSA. This CDR3 region has 14 residues. DNA of the CDR3: TGTGCCAGCAGTTCGACAGGGCCAGGTCAGCCCCAGCATTTT. Translated, it gives CASSSTGPGQPQHF.

This clone was counted once. CDR3 in amino acids: CASSAYSEQYF. CDR3 nucleotides: TGTGCCAGCAGTGCCTACTCCGAGCAGTACTTC. The chain is built from TRBV2 and TRBJ2-5; D unclear. The J call may be in error: the DNA end matches TRBJ2-7 better. Germline CDR1 SNHLY, CDR2 FYNNEI. The CDR3 is 11 amino acids.